This T cell receptor beta chain was documented in a study of blood T cell repertoires in COVID-19. The overall study: Samples came from the United States, Italy and Spain, spanning acute and convalescent COVID-19. Sample material is recorded as cDNA or gDNA derived from T cells, B-cell-depleted T cells, or PBMCs.

Per the original data handling: Reference gene primer amplification yielded estimated nucleated cell counts. The assay was immunoSEQ multiplex PCR, and TCRdb's table has in-frame clones only and misses some. The D gene and trimming were derived from the DNA, and the V and J assignments and clone size from that table. The repertoire has about 250,000 clones, nearly 90% of them found once; the top ten carry 4% to 5%. The CDR3 sequence is 16 residues long. CDR1 and CDR2 from the germline V gene are SGHNT and YENEEA. After removal of 1 base from V and 4 bases from J, the junction contained 5 bases not matched to a gene. On this clone: Other DNA variants within this sample encode the same CDR3.

The sequence derives from a woman aged 35 to 49 who had recovered from COVID-19. The rearrangement joins TRBV11-3 to TRBJ2-2; 8 positions agree with TRBD2. Sequencing was performed on peripheral blood. CDR3 nucleotide sequence: TGTGCCAGCAGCTTAGCAGCGGGAGCGGTCACCGGGGAGCTGTTTTTT. Translation gives CASSLAAGAVTGELFF.